Listed here is a single T cell receptor beta chain. Produced via immunoSEQ multiplex PCR; TCRdb's table is partial and in-frame only. The sample yields tens of thousands of clones, around 97% seen once. The data derive from a study of technical replicates of blood from a handful of donors. V gave up 3 bases and J gave up 0 bases, with 13 bases separating them. This CDR3 region has 17 residues. In germline, CDR1 is SGHDT, CDR2 YYEEEE. This receptor was identified in a human donor in good health. V gene TRBV5-6 combines with J gene TRBJ2-6; TRBD1 might be the D (5 bases). Sample: T cells isolated from PBMCs. The DNA of the CDR3 is TGTGCCAGCAGCTGGGTGATAACAGGCTCTGGGGCCAACGTCCTGACTTTC. Protein: CASSWVITGSGANVLTF.